This TCR beta chain comes out of a study of blood T cell repertoires in COVID-19. Overall study: The study drew acute and convalescent COVID-19 samples from the United States, Italy and Spain.

This CDR3 is 15 amino acids long. Germline CDR1 and CDR2: SGDLS and YYNGEE. Trimming took 3 bases from V and 2 from J, leaving 14 bases between them. Per the original data handling: Reference gene primer amplification gave nucleated cell count estimates. Repertoires were generated with immunoSEQ multiplex PCR, while TCRdb's copy carries only in-frame clones and drops some. The DNA gave D and trimming, while V, J and clone size come from that table. The data contain 150,000 to 180,000 clones, 91% of them singletons. Sequenced input: peripheral blood. The sequence was obtained from a man aged 45-60 years with acute or convalescent COVID-19. This chain connects TRBV9 to TRBJ2-5; maybe TRBD1 (6 bases). CDR3 bases: TGTGCCAGCAGCGCAGGGGACACTCTTCAAGAGACCCAGTACTTC. This translates into CASSAGDTLQETQYF.